The text below deals with one T cell receptor beta chain. CDR1 MNHNY and CDR2 SVGAGI come from the germline V gene (reference sequence). V was clipped by 5 bases and J by 4 bases, with 11 bases between them. The CDR3 spans 13 residues. The data stem from a study of cytomegalovirus exposure and HLA in healthy donors. PCR employed 60 Vbeta and 13 Jbeta primers. TCRdb keeps only in-frame clones here, not all; method: immunoSEQ multiplex PCR. The sample records fewer than 80,000 clones, roughly 77% being singletons. The TCR was taken from a middle-aged woman in good health and CMV-seropositive. The chain couples TRBV6-6 to TRBJ1-1; D gene uncertain. The specimen sequenced was PBMCs. In DNA, the CDR3 is TGTGCCAGCAGTGATATCGGACTCACTGAAGCTTTCTTT. It specifies CASSDIGLTEAFF.